These 17 T cell receptor beta chains were all obtained from the same sample, sequenced in a study of T cells in localized non-small cell lung cancer. The data were produced by immunoSEQ multiplex PCR, yet TCRdb's version contains in-frame clones alone and is incomplete. This sample has 100,000 to 150,000 clones, with roughly nine tenths found just once. The sequencing used peripheral blood, collected before any cancer treatment. Receptor source: a female donor aged 60 or older with stage I lung adenocarcinoma.

This chain connects TRBV10-3 to TRBJ1-5; D unresolved. The V end was cut by 2 bases, the J end by 6 bases, with 11 bases between. CDR1 ENHRY and CDR2 SYGVKD come from the germline V gene. This CDR3 spans 14 amino acids. For the CDR3, the DNA is TGTGCCATCAGTGAGGGCTCGGCGGGTCAGCCCCAGCATTTT. Encoded protein: CAISEGSAGQPQHF.

The genes are TRBV10-3 and TRBJ2-1, with D unclear. The CDR3 contains 14 residues. Germline loops: CDR1 ENHRY, CDR2 SYGVKD. The V end lost 2 bases, the J end lost 4 bases, and 9 bases lay between the germline ends. The DNA of the CDR3 is TGTGCCATCAGTGAGCCAGCTCGGTACAATGAGCAGTTCTTC. Translation: CAISEPARYNEQFF.

V and J are TRBV9 and TRBJ2-5; weak D call: TRBD2 (8 bases). The ends were cut back, 2 bases at V and 7 bases at J, with 21 bases in the middle. Germline V gene sequence: CDR1 SGDLS, CDR2 YYNGEE. This CDR3 region has 16 residues. This chain's CDR3 is CASSVGVAGQSRTQYF. The CDR3, as DNA: TGTGCCAGCAGCGTGGGGGTAGCGGGACAGTCACGGACCCAGTACTTC.

This clone has only one observation. The chain uses TRBV28 and TRBJ1-2, with unresolved D. V lost 2 bases, J lost 2 bases, and 12 bases lay in between. This CDR3 is 15 amino acids long. Per the germline V gene, CDR1 is MDHEN and CDR2 is SYDVKM. The CDR3 loop reads CASSLERRSNYGYTF. CDR3 nucleotide sequence: TGTGCCAGCAGTTTAGAGAGGAGAAGCAACTATGGCTACACCTTC.

This chain uses TRBV30 with TRBJ1-2, with D maybe TRBD1 (5 bases). The CDR3 extends over 14 amino acids. CDR1 and CDR2 (germline): GTSNPN, SVGIG (reference sequence). V lost 1 base and J lost 3, with 12 bases in between. The CDR3 nucleotides read TGTGCCTGGAGTGCGGAGGGACCCTACTATGGCTACACCTTC. This gives the protein CAWSAEGPYYGYTF.

The V and J genes are TRBV2 and TRBJ1-6, with D maybe TRBD1 (5 bases). CDR1 and CDR2 (germline): SNHLY, FYNNEI. V lost 6 bases to trimming and J lost 7 bases, with 22 bases between them. This CDR3 is 17 amino acids long. Written as DNA, the CDR3 is TGTGCCAGCAGCGACCACGGGACTTCCAGGGCGAATTCACCCCTCCACTTT. Translation gives CASSDHGTSRANSPLHF.

The chain links TRBV7-3 to TRBJ2-7; either TRBD1 or TRBD2 may supply D (5 bases each). V lost 5 bases to trimming and J lost 5 bases, with 13 bases between them. CDR3 length: 13 residues. Germline V gene sequence: CDR1 SGHTA, CDR2 FQGTGA. For the CDR3, the DNA is TGTGCCAGCAGCCCTCCCGGGGCGCACGAGCAGTACTTC. It specifies CASSPPGAHEQYF.

The chain couples TRBV18 to TRBJ2-3; 9 nucleotides match TRBD2. Germline trimming cut 3 bases from V and 1 base from J; bases unmatched to any gene: 8. The CDR3 has 17 amino acids. From germline, CDR1 is KGHSH and CDR2 LQKENI. This CDR3 is CASSPRREREGTDTQYF. The CDR3 DNA sequence: TGTGCCAGCTCACCCCGTAGGGAGCGGGAGGGCACAGATACGCAGTATTTT.

This CDR3 reads CASSPQASAPTEAFF. The CDR3 region has the DNA TGTGCCAGCAGCCCGCAGGCCTCAGCGCCCACTGAAGCTTTCTTT. The chain has TRBV7-9 and TRBJ1-1; D ambiguous. The V end was cut by 5 bases, the J end by 4 bases, with 17 bases between. This CDR3 has 15 residues. Germline V gene lookup returns CDR1 SEHNR and CDR2 FQNEAQ (reference sequence).

The chain is built from TRBV7-3 and TRBJ2-2; 8 positions agree with TRBD2. With 2 bases clipped from V and 2 bases from J, the junction kept 4 bases outside the gene matches. This CDR3 has 16 residues. CDR1 SGHTA and CDR2 FQGTGA come from the germline V gene. CDR3 residues: CASSLSGGPNTGELFF. In DNA form, the CDR3 reads TGTGCCAGCAGCTTATCGGGAGGGCCTAACACCGGGGAGCTGTTTTTT.

The chain employs TRBV19 and TRBJ1-2; 7 bases map to TRBD1. Germline CDR1 is LNHDA and CDR2 is SQIVND (reference sequence). V lost 9 bases and J lost 5; bases outside the gene matches: 12. The CDR3 length is 14 residues. The CDR3 nucleotides read TGTGCCAGCTTCACAGGGGCCCCTGGGTATGGCTACACCTTC. Translating it yields CASFTGAPGYGYTF.

The chain is built from TRBV10-3 and TRBJ2-2; 7 bases map to TRBD2. The CDR3 spans 12 residues. Germline-derived CDR1 and CDR2 are ENHRY and SYGVKD. V shed 10 bases and J 3 bases; nucleotides not matched to a gene: 2. As DNA, the CDR3 is TGTGCCACGGCGGGGGACACCGGGGAGCTGTTTTTT. This translates into CATAGDTGELFF.

The genes are TRBV6-6 and TRBJ1-5; D ambiguous. From germline, CDR1 is MNHNY and CDR2 SVGAGI (reference sequence). The CDR3 has 15 amino acids. V was shortened by 3 bases and J by 3 bases, with 12 bases between the two germline ends. This chain's CDR3 is CASSYLPDNNQPQHF. For the CDR3, the DNA is TGTGCCAGCAGTTATCTCCCAGACAACAATCAGCCCCAGCATTTT.

The chain links TRBV5-6 to TRBJ2-7; D is perhaps TRBD2 (6 bases). Germline values: CDR1 SGHDT, CDR2 YYEEEE. The CDR3 is made up of 15 amino acids. The V and J ends lost 0 bases and 2 bases respectively, with 12 bases between them. Written as DNA, the CDR3 is TGTGCCAGCAGCTTGGTGCTAGCGAAGCCCTACGAGCAGTACTTC. Its protein product is CASSLVLAKPYEQYF.

The chain employs TRBV30 and TRBJ2-7; D perhaps matches TRBD2 (6 bases). V lost 7 bases, J lost 9 bases, and 22 bases lay in between. The CDR3 runs 13 residues. Germline-derived CDR1 and CDR2 are GTSNPN and SVGIG (reference sequence). The CDR3 DNA sequence: TGTGCCTTTTATCCGGGAGCAATTGGGGTGCAGTACTTC. This translates into CAFYPGAIGVQYF.

Notes on this clone: At one boundary the junction diverges from the germline segment, which might be a read error. The genes are TRBV2 and TRBJ2-7; D is perhaps TRBD1 or TRBD2 (5 bases each). The germline V gene encodes CDR1 SNHLY and CDR2 FYNNEI. The CDR3 is made up of 14 amino acids. The CDR3 here is CASTENGAFSEQYF. The CDR3 DNA reads TGTGCCAGCACTGAAAACGGGGCGTTTAGCGAGCAGTACTTC.

This clone was detected only once. The gene calls are TRBV30 and TRBJ1-1, with a possible D match to TRBD1 (6 bases). Germline V gene sequence: CDR1 GTSNPN, CDR2 SVGIG (reference sequence). Trimming stripped 0 bases from V and 10 bases from J, with 12 bases between. This CDR3 has 12 amino acids. This CDR3 reads CAWSVPRGAAFF. The CDR3 nucleotides read TGTGCCTGGAGTGTACCTAGGGGGGCAGCTTTCTTT. Full variable domain (outside the CDR3, taken from reference TRBV30 and TRBJ1-1): SQTIHQWPATLVQPVGSPLSLECTVEGTSNPNLYWYRQAAGRGLQLLFYSVGIGQISSEVPQNLSASRPQDRQFILSSKKLLLSDSGFYLCAWSVPRGAAFFGQGTRLTVV.